This is a list of T cell receptor beta chains from one sample in a study of blood T cell repertoires in COVID-19. Only in-frame clones appear in the TCRdb table, and some are missing; sequencing was by immunoSEQ multiplex PCR. The sample shows approximately 330,000 clones, 70% to 90% of them seen only once. The material sequenced was peripheral blood. The receptors were sampled from a woman between 45 and 65 years old with active or convalescent COVID-19. Both conserved end residues are part of each CDR3. The D gene is left open where the match is weak. Expanded clones get a size class; other rows say once, few or many, or leave the size out.

V gene	J gene	D gene	clone size	CDR3 length	CDR3 DNA	CDR3 protein
TRBV6-1	TRBJ2-2	-	-	14	TGTGCCAGCAGTGAATTGAGGAATGTCGGGGAGCTGTTTTTT	CASSELRNVGELFF
TRBV7-7	TRBJ2-2	TRBD1	-	15	TGTGCTAGCAGCCCGACAGGGGGAGGGACCGGGGAGCTGTTTTTT	CASSPTGGGTGELFF
TRBV7-2	TRBJ1-2	-	-	14	TGTGCCAGCATTCCGGGAGGGGTTGGGGGTGGCTACACCTTC	CASIPGGVGGGYTF
TRBV7-9	TRBJ1-2	TRBD1	-	15	TGTGCCAGCACTATATCCCTTACAGGGGTATCATCCTACACCTTC	CASTISLTGVSSYTF
TRBV28	TRBJ2-1	-	-	12	TGTGCCAGCAGCCCTAATTTGGATGAGCAGTTCTTC	CASSPNLDEQFF
TRBV3-1/TRBV3-2	TRBJ1-1	TRBD1	-	15	TGTGCCAGCAGCCAAGACCCAAACAGGGGCACTGAAGCTTTCTTT	CASSQDPNRGTEAFF
TRBV7-8	TRBJ2-7	TRBD1	-	16	TGTGCCAGCAGCCTACGTAGGGGGCCTAATCCCTACGAGCAGTACTTC	CASSLRRGPNPYEQYF
TRBV27	TRBJ2-7	TRBD1	once	13	TGTGCCAGCATAGACGGGGACAGGAGAATCCAGTACTTC	CASIDGDRRIQYF
TRBV7-3	TRBJ2-7	-	-	13	TGTGCCAGCAGCCGCGGGACTGGCTACGAGCAGTACTTC	CASSRGTGYEQYF
TRBV6-1	TRBJ2-1	TRBD1	-	15	TGTGCCAGCAGTGAACCCGGACAGGGCCACAATGAGCAGTTCTTC	CASSEPGQGHNEQFF
TRBV7-8	TRBJ2-7	-	-	16	TGTGCCAGCAGCCTACAGGACGGGGGAGGAAGATACGAGCAGTACTTC	CASSLQDGGGRYEQYF
TRBV5-5	TRBJ1-1	TRBD1	-	13	TGTGCCAGCAGGGGACAGGGAGGGACTGAAGCTTTCTTT	CASRGQGGTEAFF
TRBV19	TRBJ2-1	TRBD2	-	14	TGTGCCAGTAGTCCTCTAGCGGTCTACAATGAGCAGTTCTTC	CASSPLAVYNEQFF
TRBV7-3	TRBJ1-1	-	-	13	TGTGCCAGCAGCTTAGACAGAGACACTGAAGCTTTCTTT	CASSLDRDTEAFF
TRBV7-8	TRBJ2-3	TRBD2	-	19	TGTGCCACTTACCTCGGGGTGTCTAGCGGGGGGTCCCAATCGGATACGCAGTATTTT	CATYLGVSSGGSQSDTQYF
TRBV19	TRBJ2-7	TRBD2	-	12	TGTGCCACCCGTCGGGGGGGCTACGAGCAGTACTTC	CATRRGGYEQYF
TRBV12-5	TRBJ2-2	-	-	14	TGTGCTAGTGGTTTATCAGTTAACACCGGGGAGCTGTTTTTT	CASGLSVNTGELFF
TRBV5-1	TRBJ1-5	-	-	15	TGCGCCAGCAGCTTGGCGGGGGGTAGCAATCAGCCCCAGCATTTT	CASSLAGGSNQPQHF
TRBV6-5	TRBJ2-7	-	-	13	TGTGCCAGCAGTTACTCGACCGGGTACAAGCAGTACTTC	CASSYSTGYKQYF
TRBV18	TRBJ2-7	TRBD1	-	14	TGTGCCAGCTCAACCGGGACAGGGACCCCTGAGCAGTACTTC	CASSTGTGTPEQYF
TRBV19	TRBJ1-6	-	-	14	TGTGCCAGTAGTGTCGGTTGGAGCAATTCACCCCTCCACTTT	CASSVGWSNSPLHF
TRBV4-1	TRBJ2-7	TRBD1	-	20	TGCGCCAGCAGCTCTAATGCGGGGACAGGGTACTCATTTTCTTCCTACGAGCAGTACTTC	CASSSNAGTGYSFSSYEQYF
TRBV21-1	TRBJ2-2	-	-	15	TGTGCCAGCAGCAAACGGCGGCAGAACACCGGGGAGCTGTTTTTT	CASSKRRQNTGELFF
TRBV4-3	TRBJ2-7	TRBD2	-	19	TGCGCCAGCAGCCAAGAAGGCTCTAGCGGGAGGGCCGGTAGCTACGAGCAGTACTTC	CASSQEGSSGRAGSYEQYF
TRBV7-2	TRBJ1-5	-	-	16	TGTGCCAGCAGCTTAAGGTTGGGGGCGGGCAATCAGCCCCAGCATTTT	CASSLRLGAGNQPQHF
TRBV6-2/TRBV6-3	TRBJ2-7	TRBD1	-	16	TGTGCCAGCAGTGACGCCGGGACAGGGGGCCTAGGGGAGCAGTACTTC	CASSDAGTGGLGEQYF
TRBV11-2	TRBJ1-1	TRBD1	-	17	TGTGCCAGCAGCTTAGATCGGAGGACAGGGTTGGACACTGAAGCTTTCTTT	CASSLDRRTGLDTEAFF
TRBV4-1	TRBJ1-2	-	once	13	TGCGCCAGCAGCCAGCGGGGAACCTATGGCTACACCTTC	CASSQRGTYGYTF
TRBV5-4	TRBJ1-1	TRBD1	-	14	TGTGCCAGCAGCGGTCAGACAGGGTACACTGAAGCTTTCTTT	CASSGQTGYTEAFF
TRBV5-4	TRBJ1-1	TRBD1	-	16	TGTGCCAGCAGATCCGGGACAGGGGATATGAACACTGAAGCTTTCTTT	CASRSGTGDMNTEAFF
TRBV30	TRBJ2-3	-	-	13	TGTGCCTGGAGTGTAGCACAGCCAGATACGCAGTATTTT	CAWSVAQPDTQYF
TRBV2	TRBJ2-1	TRBD2	-	15	TGTGCCAGCAGTGACCTAGCGGGGGGGCCTTATGAGCAGTTCTTC	CASSDLAGGPYEQFF
TRBV6-5	TRBJ1-1	-	once	13	TGTGCCAGCAGAGACAGGTGGAACACTGAAGCTTTCTTT	CASRDRWNTEAFF
TRBV3-1/TRBV3-2	TRBJ2-6	-	-	16	TGTGCCAGCAGCCAAGAAGGAGTGTCTGGGGCCAACGTCCTGACTTTC	CASSQEGVSGANVLTF
TRBV27	TRBJ1-2	-	-	14	TGTGCCAGCAGTTTTCAGGCCTGGCAGAGTGGCTACACCTTC	CASSFQAWQSGYTF
TRBV9	TRBJ2-3	-	-	16	TGTGCCAGCAGCGTAAGCCTCGCGTTTAGCACAGATACGCAGTATTTT	CASSVSLAFSTDTQYF
TRBV3-1/TRBV3-2	TRBJ1-1	-	-	10	TGTGCCAGCAGCCAAGGTATAGCTTTCTTT	CASSQGIAFF
TRBV28	TRBJ2-3	TRBD2	medium-sized	18	TGTGCCAGCAGTTTAGGGACTAGCGGGAGGAGGTCGCCAGATACGCAGTATTTT	CASSLGTSGRRSPDTQYF
TRBV28	TRBJ1-3	-	-	15	TGTGCCAGCAATACGGGGACTAACTCTGGAAACACCATATATTTT	CASNTGTNSGNTIYF
TRBV7-2	TRBJ1-5	-	-	17	TGTGCCAGCAGCTCCGGGACACTGGGTCATGGCAATCAGCCCCAGCATTTT	CASSSGTLGHGNQPQHF
TRBV30	TRBJ1-6	-	few	11	TGTGCCTGGAGACTCAATTCACCCCTCCACTTT	CAWRLNSPLHF
TRBV9	TRBJ2-7	TRBD2	once	16	TGTGCCAGCAGCGTACTAGCGGGGGCCTCGTCCTACGAGCAGTACTTC	CASSVLAGASSYEQYF
TRBV6-5	TRBJ2-7	-	once	11	TGTGCCAGCAGAGGGGACTACGAGCAGTACTTC	CASRGDYEQYF
TRBV5-1	TRBJ2-5	TRBD1	many	15	TGCGCCAGCAGCACCGGACAGGTCGGTGAAGAGACCCAGTACTTC	CASSTGQVGEETQYF
TRBV28	TRBJ1-2	-	-	15	TGTGCCAGCACCGAGGTATCGGGACTTAACTATGGCTACACCTTC	CASTEVSGLNYGYTF
TRBV7-9	TRBJ2-1	TRBD1	-	15	TGTGCCAGCAGCTCTGGGACAGGGATCTACAATGAGCAGTTCTTC	CASSSGTGIYNEQFF
TRBV25-1	TRBJ2-1	-	-	14	TGTGCCAGCAGTGAAATTCAATCCTACAATGAGCAGTTCTTC	CASSEIQSYNEQFF
TRBV19	TRBJ2-2	-	-	13	TGTGCCAGTTTGGGGAGTTGGACCGGGGAGCTGTTTTTT	CASLGSWTGELFF
TRBV24-1	TRBJ2-3	-	-	15	TGTGCCACCAGTGACCGGGGGAAAGGGGTCGATACGCAGTATTTT	CATSDRGKGVDTQYF
TRBV9	TRBJ2-7	TRBD1	-	15	TGTGCCAGCAGCGTAGGACAGGGGGCAGCCTACGAGCAGTACTTC	CASSVGQGAAYEQYF
TRBV27	TRBJ1-4	TRBD1	-	16	TGTGCCAGCAGTTTAGGGACAGGGGCCCTCATTGAAAAACTGTTTTTT	CASSLGTGALIEKLFF
TRBV5-1	TRBJ2-3	-	-	16	TGCGCCAGCAGCTTGAGTCTAGTGGGTTTAACAGATACGCAGTATTTT	CASSLSLVGLTDTQYF
TRBV7-3	TRBJ1-1	-	-	15	TGTGCCAGCAGCTTAGTCCCAGTTATGAACACTGAAGCTTTCTTT	CASSLVPVMNTEAFF
TRBV3-1/TRBV3-2	TRBJ1-5	-	-	15	TGTGCCAGCAGCCAAGATTCGGGTTTCACTCAGCCCCAGCATTTT	CASSQDSGFTQPQHF